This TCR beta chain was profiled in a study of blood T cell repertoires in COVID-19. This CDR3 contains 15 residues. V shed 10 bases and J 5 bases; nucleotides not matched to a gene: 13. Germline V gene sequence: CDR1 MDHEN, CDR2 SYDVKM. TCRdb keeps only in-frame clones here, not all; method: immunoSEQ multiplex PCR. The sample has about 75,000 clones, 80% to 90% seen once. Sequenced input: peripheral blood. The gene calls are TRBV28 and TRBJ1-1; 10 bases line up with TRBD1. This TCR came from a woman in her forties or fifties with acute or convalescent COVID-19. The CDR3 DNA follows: TGTGCCACTTCTGTTCCCGGGACAGGGGAAACTGAAGCTTTCTTT. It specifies CATSVPGTGETEAFF.